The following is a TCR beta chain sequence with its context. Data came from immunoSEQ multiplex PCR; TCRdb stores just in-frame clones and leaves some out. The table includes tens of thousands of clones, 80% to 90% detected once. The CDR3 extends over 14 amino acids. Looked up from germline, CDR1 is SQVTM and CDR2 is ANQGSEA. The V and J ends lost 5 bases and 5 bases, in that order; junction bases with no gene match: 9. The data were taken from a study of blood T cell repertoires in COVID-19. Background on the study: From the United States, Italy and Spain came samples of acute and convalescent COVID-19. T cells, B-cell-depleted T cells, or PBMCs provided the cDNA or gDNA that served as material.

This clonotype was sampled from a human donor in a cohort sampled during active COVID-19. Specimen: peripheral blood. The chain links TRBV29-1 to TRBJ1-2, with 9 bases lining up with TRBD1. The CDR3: CSVSSGTGSYGYTF. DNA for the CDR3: TGCAGCGTTTCATCCGGGACAGGGTCGTATGGCTACACCTTC.